This entry is about one T cell receptor beta chain. The data stem from a study of T cell changes during pregnancy in multiple sclerosis. This CDR3 region has 16 residues. Trimming removed 3 bases at V and 3 bases at J, with 17 bases between. Germline CDR1 and CDR2: KGHSH and LQKENI. Clones were read by immunoSEQ multiplex PCR, and TCRdb kept only the in-frame ones, dropping some. Of 100,000 to 130,000 clones listed, less than 95% are singletons. Source: peripheral blood, taken in the third trimester of pregnancy. The rearrangement uses TRBV18 and TRBJ1-1, with D possibly matching TRBD1 (6 bases). The receptor was isolated from a female donor in good health, enrolled as a control in a pregnancy study. The CDR3 DNA reads as TGTGCCAGCTCACCCACTAAAGTCCACAGGGACACTGAAGCTTTCTTT. Translation: CASSPTKVHRDTEAFF. The full variable domain, in which reference TRBV18 and TRBJ1-1 provide the parts outside the CDR3, is NAGVMQNPRHLVRRRGQEARLRCSPMKGHSHVYWYRQLPEEGLKFMVYLQKENIIDESGMPKERFSAEFPKEGPSILRIQQVVRGDSAAYFCASSPTKVHRDTEAFFGQGTRLTVV.